The 29 T cell receptor beta chains presented below share a single source sample, sequenced in a study of identifying expanded T cells in peripheral blood. Measured with immunoSEQ multiplex PCR; TCRdb has only the in-frame clones, and not every one. The sample has about 100,000 clones; over 70% are singletons. The sequenced sample consisted of blood. Every receptor here comes from a person between 18 and 75 years old in good health.

The chain carries TRBV30 and TRBJ1-5, with 8 nucleotides matching TRBD1. Losses at the gene ends were 1 base for V and 5 bases for J; bases not matched to a gene: 4. This CDR3 has 14 amino acids. The V gene's germline CDR1 is GTSNPN and CDR2 SVGIG (reference sequence). Written as DNA, the CDR3 is TGTGCCTGGAGTGGAACAGGGGGGGATCAGCCCCAGCATTTT. Translation gives CAWSGTGGDQPQHF.

The J gene is TRBJ1-2, the V gene TRBV5-4, with a possible D match to TRBD1 (5 bases). CDR1 and CDR2 (germline): SGHNT, YYREEE (reference sequence). V gave up 1 base and J gave up 1 base, with 11 bases separating them. The CDR3 runs 15 residues. The CDR3: CASSLRTGVNYGYTF. The CDR3 bases are TGTGCCAGCAGCTTGAGAACAGGTGTTAACTATGGCTACACCTTC.

The V gene is TRBV4-3, the J gene TRBJ2-7, with 11 positions matching TRBD2. The V gene end was trimmed by 0 bases and the J gene end by 6 bases; junction bases not matched to a gene: 4. This CDR3 region has 15 residues. Germline-derived CDR1 and CDR2 are LGHNA and YSLEER. The DNA for the CDR3 is TGCGCCAGCAGCCAAGAAACTAGCGGGAGATTCGAGCAGTACTTC. This sequence encodes CASSQETSGRFEQYF.

This clone was counted once. The chain links TRBV6-6 to TRBJ1-2, with D unclear. This CDR3 has 14 residues. CDR1 is MNHNY and CDR2 is SVGAGI in the germline V gene (reference sequence). Trimming took off 6 bases at V and 4 bases at J, with 15 bases between the two ends. As DNA, the CDR3 is TGTGCCAGCAGCACCGGGCCCGGAGGCTATGGCTACACCTTC. Translated, it gives CASSTGPGGYGYTF.

The chain has TRBV5-4 and TRBJ2-3; D remains unclear. V lost 0 bases and J lost 2, with 10 bases in between. This CDR3 is 15 amino acids long. Germline-derived CDR1 and CDR2 are SGHNT and YYREEE (reference sequence). This chain's CDR3 is CASSLGTIFTDTQYF. The CDR3 region has the DNA TGTGCCAGCAGCTTGGGTACAATCTTCACAGATACGCAGTATTTT.

The chain couples TRBV4-1 to TRBJ2-2, with D perhaps matching TRBD1 or TRBD2 (6 bases each). The CDR3 length is 14 residues. Germline V lookup: CDR1 MGHRA, CDR2 YSYEKL. The V end lost 5 bases, the J end lost 7 bases, and 14 bases lay between the germline ends. The CDR3 sequence: CASSVGGVSGELFF. CDR3 nucleotide sequence: TGCGCCAGCAGCGTGGGGGGCGTCAGCGGGGAGCTGTTTTTT.

In its sample, this clone was seen once. V is TRBV20-1 and J is TRBJ2-3; tentatively, D is TRBD2 (5 bases). The CDR3 spans 11 residues. The germline V and J ends were trimmed by 3 bases and 11 bases, with 12 bases remaining between them. Per the germline V gene, CDR1 is DFQATT and CDR2 is SNEGSKA (reference sequence). CDR3 sequence: CSASKGEEQYF. Here the CDR3 DNA reads TGCAGTGCTAGTAAGGGAGAAGAGCAGTATTTT.

V usage is TRBV10-3 and J usage is TRBJ1-1; no reliable D call. The CDR3 consists of 14 residues. Per germline, CDR1 ENHRY and CDR2 SYGVKD. V gave up 6 bases and J gave up 1 base, with 12 bases separating them. CDR3 in amino acids: CAISLQQQNTEAFF. CDR3 bases: TGTGCCATCAGCCTACAGCAACAGAACACTGAAGCTTTCTTT.

V gene TRBV6-5 combines with J gene TRBJ1-5; maybe TRBD1 (6 bases). The CDR3 sequence is 14 residues long. Germline loops: CDR1 MNHEY, CDR2 SVGAGI. V was cut by 5 bases and J by 1 base, with 9 bases left in between. The CDR3 sequence is CASSMTGSNQPQHF. The CDR3 coding sequence is TGTGCCAGCAGTATGACAGGCAGCAATCAGCCCCAGCATTTT.

The chain uses TRBV19 and TRBJ2-3; 9 positions match TRBD1. Germline CDR1 LNHDA, CDR2 SQIVND (reference sequence). V dropped 6 bases and J dropped 6; count of bases not matched to a gene: 10. The CDR3 has 15 amino acids. The chain's CDR3 is CASSKGDRDFDTQYF. The CDR3 bases are TGTGCCAGTAGCAAAGGGGACAGGGATTTCGATACGCAGTATTTT.

The genes are TRBV7-6 and TRBJ1-5; possible D gene TRBD1, 6 bases. V was clipped by 5 bases and J by 5 bases, with 22 bases between them. The CDR3 is 17 amino acids. Per the germline V gene, CDR1 is SGHVS and CDR2 is FNYEAQ. CDR3 coding DNA: TGTGCCAGCAGCCCCCTGCCGGGAGGGGGTCTCTATCAGCCCCAGCATTTT. This gives the protein CASSPLPGGGLYQPQHF. Based on the CDR3 plus reference TRBV7-6 and TRBJ1-5, the full variable domain is GAGVSQSPRYKVTKRGQDVALRCDPISGHVSLYWYRQALGQGPEFLTYFNYEAQQDKSGLPNDRFSAERPEGSISTLTIQRTEQRDSAMYRCASSPLPGGGLYQPQHFGDGTRLSIL.

This chain links TRBV6-5 with TRBJ2-2; TRBD1 matches at 10 bases. Losses at the gene ends were 4 bases for V and 4 bases for J; bases not matched to a gene: 3. The CDR3 is made up of 15 amino acids. CDR1 is MNHEY and CDR2 is SVGAGI in the germline V gene. The CDR3 spells CASSSTGGGTGELFF. The CDR3, as DNA: TGTGCCAGCAGTTCGACAGGGGGCGGCACCGGGGAGCTGTTTTTT.

J is TRBJ1-4 and V is TRBV7-9, with TRBD1 as a possible D gene (6 bases). Per the germline V gene, CDR1 is SEHNR and CDR2 is FQNEAQ (reference sequence). This CDR3 contains 16 residues. V lost 5 bases to trimming and J lost 6 bases, with 19 bases between them. The CDR3 sequence: CASSVRIGQPDEKLFF. The CDR3 nucleotides read TGTGCCAGCAGCGTAAGGATCGGACAGCCAGATGAAAAACTGTTTTTT.

The chain is built from TRBV29-1 and TRBJ2-7; 11 bases map to TRBD1. The CDR3 runs 15 residues. Germline trimming cut 2 bases from V and 2 bases from J; bases unmatched to any gene: 5. The germline V gene has CDR1 SQVTM and CDR2 ANQGSEA. The CDR3 region has the DNA TGCAGCGTTGAACAAGGACAGGGGGCACCCTACGAGCAGTACTTC. Its protein product is CSVEQGQGAPYEQYF.

The CDR3 here is CASSLSGLLSTDTQYF. Here the CDR3 DNA reads TGCGCCAGCAGCTTGTCGGGACTACTTTCCACAGATACGCAGTATTTT. V and J are TRBV5-1 and TRBJ2-3; 7 bases match TRBD2. The CDR3 contains 16 residues. Germline CDR1 is SGHRS and CDR2 is YFSETQ. The junction had 7 bases not matched to a gene; V was cut back by 1 base and J by 2 bases. The variable domain in full, completed from reference TRBV5-1 and TRBJ2-3, reads KAGVTQTPRYLIKTRGQQVTLSCSPISGHRSVSWYQQTPGQGLQFLFEYFSETQRNKGNFPGRFSGRQFSNSRSEMNVSTLELGDSALYLCASSLSGLLSTDTQYFGPGTRLTVL.

This chain links TRBV29-1 with TRBJ1-1, with D perhaps matching TRBD1 (6 bases). Germline assignment: CDR1 SQVTM and CDR2 ANQGSEA. Trimming took off 6 bases at V and 1 base at J, with 12 bases between the two ends. The CDR3 is 13 amino acids. Here the CDR3 reads CSVLRTANTEAFF. For the CDR3, the DNA is TGCAGCGTACTGAGGACAGCGAACACTGAAGCTTTCTTT. Together with reference TRBV29-1 and TRBJ1-1, the CDR3 gives the full variable domain: SAVISQKPSRDICQRGTSLTIQCQVDSQVTMMFWYRQQPGQSLTLIATANQGSEATYESGFVIDKFPISRPNLTFSTLTVSNMSPEDSSIYLCSVLRTANTEAFFGQGTRLTVV.

The rearrangement joins TRBV30 to TRBJ1-2, with D possibly TRBD1 on 6 matching bases. The V end was cut by 1 base, the J end by 1 base, with 16 bases between. The CDR3 runs 16 residues. Germline V CDR1 and CDR2: GTSNPN, SVGIG (reference sequence). The DNA for the CDR3 is TGTGCCTGGAGTGCCGGGGGAGGGGGAAGTAACTATGGCTACACCTTC. Its translation is CAWSAGGGGSNYGYTF.

The V and J genes are TRBV10-3 and TRBJ1-5, with D possibly being TRBD1 (6 bases). CDR1 and CDR2 (germline): ENHRY, SYGVKD. The CDR3 has 14 amino acids. Trimming removed 4 bases from V and 7 bases from J, with 14 bases in between. CDR3 nucleotides: TGTGCCATCAGTGCGAACAGGGAAGGCCAGCCCCAGCATTTT. Amino acid sequence: CAISANREGQPQHF.

In regard to this clone: The germline gene is not matched at one end of the junction; a read error may be the cause. This chain joins TRBV4-1 and TRBJ2-7; D call uncertain. Germline V lookup: CDR1 MGHRA, CDR2 YSYEKL. This CDR3 region has 11 residues. The CDR3, as DNA: TGTGCCAGCAGCGAAAGGAGTGAGCAGTACTTC. Translating gives CASSERSEQYF.

The genes are TRBV5-1 and TRBJ1-2; 9 bases fit TRBD1. Germline values: CDR1 SGHRS, CDR2 YFSETQ. V shed 2 bases, J shed 3 bases, and the junction held 2 bases outside the gene matches. This CDR3 has 14 amino acids. CDR3 amino acids: CASSLQGAHYGYTF. For the CDR3, the DNA is TGCGCCAGCAGCTTACAGGGGGCCCACTATGGCTACACCTTC.

The rearrangement joins TRBV6-1 to TRBJ1-5; D is undetermined. Trimming took 0 bases from V and 3 from J, leaving 9 bases between them. CDR3 length: 15 residues. Germline V gene sequence: CDR1 MNHNS, CDR2 SASEGT. As DNA, the CDR3 is TGTGCCAGCAGTGAAGCGATCGCCTACAATCAGCCCCAGCATTTT. This codes for CASSEAIAYNQPQHF.

V gene TRBV11-2 combines with J gene TRBJ1-3; D might be TRBD1 (5 bases). The V end lost 4 bases, the J end lost 3 bases, and 22 bases lay between the germline ends. The CDR3 runs to 18 residues. Germline CDR1 reads SGHAT; CDR2 reads FQNNGV. The CDR3 loop is CASSSGPGGRGDGNTIYF. CDR3 in DNA: TGTGCCAGCAGCTCCGGACCGGGGGGTAGGGGAGATGGAAACACCATATATTTT.

A single count supports this clone. This chain connects TRBV5-6 to TRBJ2-3; TRBD2 matches at 12 bases. The V gene's germline CDR1 is SGHDT and CDR2 YYEEEE. There are 16 residues in the CDR3. With V trimmed by 3 bases and J by 4 bases, 6 bases remained unmatched. CDR3 loop: CASSYLAGGPADTQYF. In DNA form, the CDR3 reads TGTGCCAGCAGCTATCTAGCGGGAGGGCCGGCAGATACGCAGTATTTT. Full variable domain (rest looked up from reference TRBV5-6 and TRBJ2-3): DAGVTQSPTHLIKTRGQQVTLRCSPKSGHDTVSWYQQALGQGPQFIFQYYEEEERQRGNFPDRFSGHQFPNYSSELNVNALLLGDSALYLCASSYLAGGPADTQYFGPGTRLTVL.

The J gene is TRBJ1-1, the V gene TRBV4-1; a weak D match, TRBD1 (6 bases). Germline V gene data show CDR1 as MGHRA and CDR2 as YSYEKL. The CDR3 consists of 15 residues. V shed 3 bases and J shed 2 bases, with 13 bases lying between them. CDR3: CASSHIQGKNTEAFF. CDR3 in DNA: TGCGCCAGCAGCCACATACAGGGAAAAAACACTGAAGCTTTCTTT.

The chain uses TRBV7-8 and TRBJ1-5, with D perhaps matching TRBD1 (6 bases). V shed 2 bases and J shed 9 bases, with 14 bases lying between them. This CDR3 is built from 14 residues. The V gene's germline CDR1 is SGHVS and CDR2 FQNEAQ. As DNA, the CDR3 is TGTGCCAGCAGCTTATTGGGGGCCCTCGGGCCCCAGCATTTT. Translated, it gives CASSLLGALGPQHF.

The rearrangement uses TRBV10-3 and TRBJ1-2, with a tentative D call TRBD1 (5 bases). Germline V gives CDR1 ENHRY, CDR2 SYGVKD. The V and J ends lost 2 bases and 1 base respectively, with 11 bases between them. This CDR3 contains 15 residues. The DNA of the CDR3 is TGTGCCATCAGTGAGCCAGGGATGAATAACTATGGCTACACCTTC. Translated: CAISEPGMNNYGYTF.

The V gene is TRBV19, the J gene TRBJ1-3, with D possibly matching TRBD1 (6 bases). Deletions cut 4 bases from V and 0 bases from J, with 13 bases between. The CDR3 has 16 residues. Germline V lookup: CDR1 LNHDA, CDR2 SQIVND (reference sequence). DNA of the CDR3: TGTGCCAGTAGTACGGGGGCGAGGGGCTCTGGAAACACCATATATTTT. Protein: CASSTGARGSGNTIYF.

CDR3 sequence reads: CASSLDPTTYNEQFF. The CDR3 DNA reads TGCGCCAGCAGCTTGGACCCCACGACCTACAATGAGCAGTTCTTC. The chain couples TRBV5-1 to TRBJ2-1; D call uncertain. This CDR3 contains 15 residues. Germline V CDR1 and CDR2: SGHRS, YFSETQ. V was clipped by 0 bases and J by 2 bases, with 9 bases between them.

V usage is TRBV7-2 and J usage is TRBJ2-1; no clear D gene. Trimming cost V 3 bases and J 6 bases, with 12 bases left between them. The CDR3 sequence is 14 residues long. Germline assignment: CDR1 SGHTA and CDR2 FQGNSA. The CDR3 sequence is CASSLMVLSNEQFF. The CDR3 region has the DNA TGTGCCAGCAGCTTGATGGTCCTTTCCAATGAGCAGTTCTTC.